Listed below are T cell receptor beta chains from one sample, sequenced in a study of blood T cell repertoires in COVID-19. Profiling relied on immunoSEQ multiplex PCR, and the TCRdb table lists in-frame clones only, not all of them. The sample has around 85,000 clones, approximately 90% seen once. The source material was PBMCs or T cells enriched from blood (not recorded which). All receptors come from a woman aged 45-59 years with acute COVID-19. The conserved cysteine and the conserved F or W are not part of the CDR3 here. Fields, in order: V gene, J gene, CDR3 protein.

TRBV29-1	TRBJ2-1	SVVRTGSYNEQF
TRBV4-2	TRBJ2-1	ASQPLAGGSSYNEQF
TRBV18	TRBJ1-5	ASSPPGQNNQPQH
TRBV6-4	TRBJ2-3	ASMMTSGPTDTQY
TRBV11-2	TRBJ2-1	ASSPRGSGSFSYNEQF
TRBV28	TRBJ1-1	ASTRRRENTEAF
TRBV9	TRBJ2-7	ASSVSAGLSWGEQY
TRBV27	TRBJ1-5	ATSDRENQPQH
TRBV2	TRBJ2-1	ASSMDRGNEQF
TRBV5-6	TRBJ2-1	ASSLSASGYNEQF